This TCR beta chain comes out of a study of blood T cell repertoires in COVID-19. Study-level background: Specimens from acute and convalescent COVID-19 originated in the United States, Italy and Spain. T cells, B-cell-depleted T cells, or PBMCs supplied cDNA or gDNA.

In the authors' workflow: Estimated nucleated cell counts came from reference gene primer amplification. Method: immunoSEQ multiplex PCR; TCRdb's copy keeps in-frame clones and lacks some. V, J and clone size derive from that table, while D and trimming were established from the DNA sequence. Of about 210,000 clones in the sample, over 70% were seen once. CDR1 and CDR2 (germline): LNHDA, SQIVND (reference sequence). V gave up 3 bases and J gave up 2 bases, with 11 bases separating them. This CDR3 spans 15 amino acids. Sequenced material: peripheral blood. The receptor comes from a man in his fifties or sixties with active or convalescent COVID-19. The chain couples TRBV19 to TRBJ1-3; TRBD1 is a possible D gene (5 bases). The CDR3 coding sequence is TGTGCCAGTAGTATGCTCCAGGGAACTGGAAACACCATATATTTT. Encoded protein: CASSMLQGTGNTIYF.